These 26 T cell receptor beta chains were sequenced from one sample in a study of blood T cell repertoires in COVID-19. TCRdb's table, derived via immunoSEQ multiplex PCR, lists solely in-frame clones and lacks some. The repertoire holds about 270,000 clones, with 80% to 85% as singletons. Sequenced input: peripheral blood. The receptors shown here come from a woman in her sixties or seventies with active or convalescent COVID-19.

This clone was picked up one time. The chain has TRBV7-9 and TRBJ2-5; 11 nucleotides line up with TRBD2. The CDR3 contains 16 residues. Looked up from germline, CDR1 is SEHNR and CDR2 is FQNEAQ (reference sequence). The trim removed 1 base at V and 5 bases at J, leaving 6 bases unmatched. CDR3 sequence reads: CASSLDRTSGWETQYF. CDR3 coding DNA: TGTGCCAGCAGCTTAGACAGGACTAGCGGGTGGGAGACCCAGTACTTC.

J is TRBJ2-2 and V is TRBV29-1; 7 bases agree with TRBD1. Germline V gene sequence: CDR1 SQVTM, CDR2 ANQGSEA. This CDR3 spans 13 amino acids. V was pared by 7 bases and J by 1 base, with 3 bases of the junction left unmatched. In DNA, the CDR3 is TGCAGCGCCGACAGGGAGAACACCGGGGAGCTGTTTTTT. Translating it yields CSADRENTGELFF.

The chain is built from TRBV3-1 (or the pseudogene TRBV3-2) and TRBJ1-1, with D perhaps matching TRBD1 (5 bases). This CDR3 has 12 residues. V was trimmed by 8 bases and J by 1 base, leaving 8 bases between them. CDR1 is LGHDT, CDR2 YNNKEL, per germline (reference sequence). CDR3 DNA: TGTGCCAGCGGGGGGGGGAACACTGAAGCTTTCTTT. This translates into CASGGGNTEAFF.

This clone was seen a single time. The gene calls are TRBV29-1 and TRBJ1-1; 9 bases are a match to TRBD1. In germline, CDR1 is SQVTM, CDR2 ANQGSEA. Trimming took 7 bases from V and 4 from J; bases not matched to a gene: 7. This CDR3 is 13 amino acids long. The CDR3 bases are TGCAGCGCCGGACAGGGGATCCCCACTGAAGCTTTCTTT. As protein: CSAGQGIPTEAFF.

The rearrangement joins TRBV7-2 to TRBJ2-5; no firm D call. V was clipped by 6 bases and J by 1 base, with 15 bases between them. Germline CDR1 reads SGHTA; CDR2 reads FQGNSA. The CDR3 is 15 amino acids. CDR3 bases: TGTGCCAGCAGTGCACTGAGGAGCCTCCAAGAGACCCAGTACTTC. Translated, it gives CASSALRSLQETQYF.

The V gene is TRBV11-2, the J gene TRBJ2-2; TRBD1 matches 9 bases. Germline V CDR1 and CDR2: SGHAT, FQNNGV. J gave up 5 bases and V 4 bases, and 8 bases lay outside the gene matches. This CDR3 is 16 amino acids long. For the CDR3, the DNA is TGTGCCAGCAGCTCTCCGGACAGGGGTCCGACCGGGGAGCTGTTTTTT. The encoded protein is CASSSPDRGPTGELFF.

The rearrangement links TRBV30 to TRBJ2-1, with TRBD2 matching 9 bases. Per the germline V gene, CDR1 is GTSNPN and CDR2 is SVGIG (reference sequence). The length of the CDR3 is 15 residues. V shed 0 bases and J 8 bases; nucleotides not matched to a gene: 8. CDR3 nucleotides: TGTGCCTGGAGTGTATCTGGCGGGGGGGCGTATGAGCAGTTCTTC. Its translation is CAWSVSGGGAYEQFF.

V and J are TRBV9 and TRBJ2-7; TRBD1 matches at 9 bases. CDR1 is SGDLS and CDR2 is YYNGEE in the germline V gene. This CDR3 spans 17 amino acids. J was trimmed by 4 bases and V by 4 bases; bases with no gene match: 15. In nucleotides, the CDR3 is TGTGCCAGCAGCCGTGCGGCTCCGGGACAGGGATCTTACGAGCAGTACTTC. This sequence encodes CASSRAAPGQGSYEQYF.

This chain links TRBV3-1 (or the pseudogene TRBV3-2) with TRBJ1-4, with no clear D. The CDR3 contains 16 residues. The V and J ends lost 6 bases and 0 bases respectively, with 14 bases between them. From germline, CDR1 is LGHDT and CDR2 YNNKEL (reference sequence). The DNA for the CDR3 is TGTGCCAGCAGTTCCAAACACAGCCCAACTAATGAAAAACTGTTTTTT. This sequence encodes CASSSKHSPTNEKLFF.

This clone has just a few counts. The DNA for the CDR3 is TGTGCCAGCAGCTTCGGACAGGACGAGCAGTACTTC. It codes for CASSFGQDEQYF. The gene calls are TRBV5-4 and TRBJ2-7, with 7 nucleotides matching TRBD1. CDR1 is SGHNT and CDR2 is YYREEE in the germline V gene (reference sequence). The J segment lost 5 bases and the V segment lost 2 bases, leaving 1 base of the junction unmatched. This CDR3 is 12 amino acids long.

The chain links TRBV3-1 (or the pseudogene TRBV3-2) to TRBJ2-7; TRBD1 is a possible D gene (5 bases). The germline CDR1 and CDR2 sequences are LGHDT and YNNKEL (reference sequence). V was pared by 0 bases and J by 0 bases, with 12 bases between. The length of the CDR3 is 16 residues. CDR3: CASSQDSTDSSYEQYF. The CDR3 nucleotides are TGTGCCAGCAGCCAAGATTCGACAGATTCCTCCTACGAGCAGTACTTC.

The chain has TRBV19 and TRBJ1-2, with D tentatively TRBD1 (6 bases). CDR1 is LNHDA, CDR2 SQIVND, per germline (reference sequence). V lost 1 base to trimming and J lost 4 bases, with 16 bases between them. The CDR3 length is 16 residues. The CDR3 DNA reads as TGTGCCAGTAGTATAGCCCCTACAGGGCCGGGCTATGGCTACACCTTC. It yields the protein CASSIAPTGPGYGYTF.

This chain uses TRBV15 with TRBJ1-2, with TRBD1 as a possible D gene (5 bases). Germline V gene sequence: CDR1 LNHNV, CDR2 YYDKDF (reference sequence). This CDR3 is 15 amino acids long. The V end was cut by 0 bases, the J end by 2 bases, with 10 bases between. CDR3 sequence reads: CATSRDLDRNYGYTF. In DNA form, the CDR3 reads TGTGCCACCAGCAGAGATCTCGACAGAAACTATGGCTACACCTTC. The variable domain in full, with the rest retrieved from reference TRBV15 and TRBJ1-2, is DAMVIQNPRYQVTQFGKPVTLSCSQTLNHNVMYWYQQKSSQAPKLLFHYYDKDFNNEADTPDNFQSRRPNTSFCFLDIRSPGLGDTAMYLCATSRDLDRNYGYTFGSGTRLTVV.

The chain has TRBV4-2 and TRBJ1-2, with 7 bases fitting TRBD1. CDR1 and CDR2 from the germline V gene are LGHNA and YNFKEQ. V dropped 4 bases and J dropped 4; count of bases not matched to a gene: 15. CDR3 length: 17 residues. This chain's CDR3 is CASSRSGTASFVYGYTF. The DNA of the CDR3 is TGTGCCAGCAGCCGGTCAGGGACAGCGAGTTTTGTCTATGGCTACACCTTC.

In this sample, this clone turned up once. The chain uses TRBV19 and TRBJ2-3, with a weak D call TRBD2 (5 bases). The CDR3 consists of 15 residues. V was pared by 5 bases and J by 7 bases, with 19 bases between. Looked up from germline, CDR1 is LNHDA and CDR2 is SQIVND (reference sequence). The CDR3 DNA sequence: TGTGCCAGTAGTCCCCACGCGACTACCTCCAATACGCAGTATTTT. Protein product: CASSPHATTSNTQYF.

This chain links TRBV3-1 (or the pseudogene TRBV3-2) with TRBJ1-1; no reliable D call. CDR3 length equals 12 residues. Germline CDR1 and CDR2: LGHDT and YNNKEL (reference sequence). V was cut by 5 bases and J by 4 bases, with 8 bases left in between. CDR3 DNA: TGTGCCAGCAGCAGAGCGAGCACTGAAGCTTTCTTT. The encoded protein is CASSRASTEAFF.

This chain uses TRBV12-3 or TRBV12-4 with TRBJ1-1, with TRBD1 matching over 7 bases. Unmatched junction bases numbered 5, after V lost 8 bases and J lost 2 bases. The CDR3 is 13 amino acids. The CDR3 DNA sequence: TGTGCCAGCGGTGACAGGGTCAACACTGAAGCTTTCTTT. Translating it yields CASGDRVNTEAFF.

The rearrangement uses TRBV27 and TRBJ1-5; no clear D. Trimming stripped 5 bases from V and 3 bases from J, with 11 bases between. The length of the CDR3 is 14 residues. Per the germline V gene, CDR1 is MNHEY and CDR2 is SMNVEV (reference sequence). The CDR3 sequence: CASSPSGNNQPQHF. The CDR3 coding sequence is TGTGCCAGCAGTCCTAGCGGGAACAATCAGCCCCAGCATTTT.

The chain carries TRBV9 and TRBJ2-3; TRBD2 aligns across 11 bases. J was trimmed by 5 bases and V by 3 bases; bases with no gene match: 5. This CDR3 spans 15 amino acids. The V gene's germline CDR1 is SGDLS and CDR2 YYNGEE. Here the CDR3 reads CASSDSGGDGDTQYF. In nucleotides, the CDR3 is TGTGCCAGCAGCGATAGCGGGGGGGACGGAGATACGCAGTATTTT.

The chain joins TRBV5-6 to TRBJ2-2; 8 bases match TRBD2. V lost 6 bases, J lost 1 base, and 5 bases stayed unmatched. This CDR3 is 15 amino acids long. CDR1 and CDR2 from the germline V gene are SGHDT and YYEEEE. CDR3 protein: CASNLSGGNTGELFF. DNA for the CDR3: TGTGCCAGCAACTTAAGCGGGGGGAACACCGGGGAGCTGTTTTTT.

This rearrangement joins TRBV6-5 to TRBJ1-1, with TRBD1 matching 7 bases. Trimming removed 5 bases from V and 3 bases from J; junction bases left unmatched: 6. The germline CDR1 and CDR2 sequences are MNHEY and SVGAGI. The CDR3 runs 14 residues. The DNA of the CDR3 is TGTGCCAGCAGTCTACAGGGGCGGGACACTGAAGCTTTCTTT. Translating gives CASSLQGRDTEAFF.

The gene calls are TRBV27 and TRBJ1-5; TRBD1 is a possible D gene (6 bases). Trimming removed 9 bases from V and 5 bases from J, with 11 bases in between. The CDR3 contains 12 residues. In germline, CDR1 is MNHEY, CDR2 SMNVEV (reference sequence). CDR3 loop: CASGDTYQPQHF. CDR3 bases: TGTGCCAGTGGGGACACTTATCAGCCCCAGCATTTT.

The rearrangement joins TRBV5-5 to TRBJ2-3, with D possibly TRBD1 on 6 matching bases. CDR3 size: 15 residues. Germline V CDR1 and CDR2: SGHKS, YYEKEE (reference sequence). Trimming removed 0 bases at V and 6 bases at J, with 14 bases between. CDR3 nucleotides: TGTGCCAGCAGCTTGGATATAGGGGGTCAGGATACGCAGTATTTT. Protein product: CASSLDIGGQDTQYF. Together with reference TRBV5-5 and TRBJ2-3, the CDR3 gives the full variable domain: DAGVTQSPTHLIKTRGQQVTLRCSPISGHKSVSWYQQVLGQGPQFIFQYYEKEERGRGNFPDRFSARQFPNYSSELNVNALLLGDSALYLCASSLDIGGQDTQYFGPGTRLTVL.

Here the CDR3 DNA reads TGCGCCAGCAGCCAAGATAGGCTAGCGGGGGGGAATACGCAGTATTTT. It translates to CASSQDRLAGGNTQYF. The chain links TRBV4-3 to TRBJ2-3; 12 bases are a match to TRBD2. The CDR3 is 16 amino acids. Trimming at V came to 0 bases and at J to 7 bases, leaving 5 bases not matched to a gene. Germline CDR1 reads LGHNA; CDR2 reads YSLEER.

The CDR3 DNA sequence: TGCGCCAGCAGATACGGGCACAGGACCGCTAACTATGGCTACACCTTC. Residues: CASRYGHRTANYGYTF. The rearrangement links TRBV23-1 to TRBJ1-2; D perhaps matches TRBD1 (5 bases). TRBV23-1 is an ORF for which the function is uncertain. Trimming stripped 6 bases from V and 0 bases from J, with 17 bases between. The CDR3 runs 16 residues.

The chain is built from TRBV10-3 and TRBJ2-3; 9 positions agree with TRBD2. The CDR3 is 15 amino acids. After removal of 6 bases from V and 2 bases from J, the junction contained 6 bases not matched to a gene. The germline gives CDR1 ENHRY, CDR2 SYGVKD. This chain's CDR3 is CAISLAGASTDTQYF. As DNA, the CDR3 is TGTGCCATCAGCTTAGCGGGGGCCTCCACAGATACGCAGTATTTT.